The TCR beta chain under discussion was sequenced for a study of T cells in Graves' hyperthyroidism and ophthalmopathy. It was RNA transcripts that yielded the amplified TCR beta CDR3 regions. First-round RT-PCR of the TCR CDR3 relied on the HTBI primer set. MiXCR was run by TCRdb on the multiplex PCR reads, yielding one entry per CDR3 protein. Seen here are more than 500,000 distinct CDR3 sequences, around 13% observed once, and the top ten hold around 13%. Input material: blood. The sequence was collected from a woman aged 40-49 years with Graves' hyperthyroidism.

In DNA, the CDR3 is TGTGCCAGCAAGGCTAGCGTGACCCAGTACTTC. Encoded protein: CASKASVTQYF. The V and J genes are TRBV6-5 and TRBJ2-5; perhaps TRBD2 as D (6 bases). Trimming took 7 bases from V and 7 from J, leaving 10 bases between them. Germline V gives CDR1 MNHEY, CDR2 SVGAGI. The CDR3 has 11 residues.